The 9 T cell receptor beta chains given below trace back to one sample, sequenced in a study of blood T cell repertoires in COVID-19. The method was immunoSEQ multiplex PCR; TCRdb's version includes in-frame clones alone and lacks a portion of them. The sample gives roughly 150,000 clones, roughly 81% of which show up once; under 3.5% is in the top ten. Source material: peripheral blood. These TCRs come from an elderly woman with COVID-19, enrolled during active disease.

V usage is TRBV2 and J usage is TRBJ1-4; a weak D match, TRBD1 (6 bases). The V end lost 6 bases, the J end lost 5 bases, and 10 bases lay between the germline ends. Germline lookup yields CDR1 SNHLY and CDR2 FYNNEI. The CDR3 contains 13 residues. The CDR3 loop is CASRVTGNEKLFF. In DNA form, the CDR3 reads TGTGCCAGCAGGGTAACAGGGAATGAAAAACTGTTTTTT.

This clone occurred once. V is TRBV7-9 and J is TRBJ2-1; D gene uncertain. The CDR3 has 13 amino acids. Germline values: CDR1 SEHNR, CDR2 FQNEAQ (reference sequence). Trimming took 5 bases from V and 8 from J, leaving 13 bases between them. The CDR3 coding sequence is TGTGCCAGCAGCGTCGACGGCGGCGATGAGCAGTTCTTC. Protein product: CASSVDGGDEQFF.

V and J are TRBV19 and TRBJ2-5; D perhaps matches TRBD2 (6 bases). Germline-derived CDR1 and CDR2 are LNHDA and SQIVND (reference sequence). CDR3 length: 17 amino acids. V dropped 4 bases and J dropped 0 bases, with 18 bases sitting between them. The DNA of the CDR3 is TGTGCCAGTAGTAACGGGCGAACGGAGGGCTACCAAGAGACCCAGTACTTC. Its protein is CASSNGRTEGYQETQYF.

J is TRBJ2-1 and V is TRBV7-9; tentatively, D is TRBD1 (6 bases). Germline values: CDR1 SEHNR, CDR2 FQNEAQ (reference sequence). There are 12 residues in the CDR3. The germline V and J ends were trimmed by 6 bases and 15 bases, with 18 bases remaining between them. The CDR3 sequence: CASSQDSQRPFF. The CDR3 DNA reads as TGTGCCAGCAGTCAGGACAGCCAGCGACCGTTCTTC.

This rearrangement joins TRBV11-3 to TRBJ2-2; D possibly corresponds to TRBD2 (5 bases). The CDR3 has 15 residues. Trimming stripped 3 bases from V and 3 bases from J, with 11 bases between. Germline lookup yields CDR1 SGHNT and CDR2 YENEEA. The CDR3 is CASSFGGPDTGELFF. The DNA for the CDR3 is TGTGCCAGCAGCTTCGGAGGTCCCGACACCGGGGAGCTGTTTTTT.

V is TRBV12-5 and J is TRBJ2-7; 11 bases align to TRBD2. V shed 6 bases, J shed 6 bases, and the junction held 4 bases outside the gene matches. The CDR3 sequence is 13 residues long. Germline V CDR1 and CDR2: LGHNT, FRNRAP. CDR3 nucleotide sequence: TGTGCTAGTGGCTTAGCGGGGGGGAGCGAGCAGTACTTC. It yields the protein CASGLAGGSEQYF.

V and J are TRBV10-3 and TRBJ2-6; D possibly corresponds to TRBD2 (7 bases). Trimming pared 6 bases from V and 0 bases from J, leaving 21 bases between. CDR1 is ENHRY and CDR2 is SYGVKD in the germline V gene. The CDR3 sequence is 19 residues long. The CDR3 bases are TGTGCCATCAGATCCCTGGGGGGGACAAGACACTCTGGGGCCAACGTCCTGACTTTC. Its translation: CAIRSLGGTRHSGANVLTF.

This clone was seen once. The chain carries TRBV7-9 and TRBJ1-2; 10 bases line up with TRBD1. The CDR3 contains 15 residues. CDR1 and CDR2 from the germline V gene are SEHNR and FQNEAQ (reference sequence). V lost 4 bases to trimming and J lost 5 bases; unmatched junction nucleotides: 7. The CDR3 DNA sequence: TGTGCCAGCAGCTATCCTTCGGGACAGGGGTATGGCTACACCTTC. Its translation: CASSYPSGQGYGYTF.

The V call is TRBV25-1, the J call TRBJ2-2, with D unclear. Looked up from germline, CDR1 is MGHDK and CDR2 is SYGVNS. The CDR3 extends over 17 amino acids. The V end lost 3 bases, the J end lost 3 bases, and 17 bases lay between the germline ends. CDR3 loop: CASSEHRWSSHTGELFF. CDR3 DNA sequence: TGTGCCAGCAGTGAGCACCGGTGGTCTTCACACACCGGGGAGCTGTTTTTT.